Following are 20 T cell receptor beta chains from one sample sequenced in a study of shared clonotypes between healthy human individuals. Sequencing used immunoSEQ multiplex PCR; TCRdb keeps in-frame clones, though not all of them. The sample has roughly 700,000 clones; about 74% are singletons. The sample consisted of memory CD4+ T cells sorted from blood. Subset meaning: CD45RA-negative fraction. The receptors come from a woman aged 30 to 39 in good health.

The V and J genes are TRBV4-1 and TRBJ2-3, with TRBD2 matching 7 bases. From germline, CDR1 is MGHRA and CDR2 YSYEKL. V gave up 3 bases and J gave up 6 bases; unmatched junction bases: 9. This CDR3 spans 15 amino acids. This CDR3 reads CASSQVGLGKDTQYF. In DNA form, the CDR3 reads TGCGCCAGCAGCCAGGTCGGACTAGGGAAGGATACGCAGTATTTT.

This clone was counted a few times. This chain uses TRBV5-4 with TRBJ2-1, with 14 bases lining up with TRBD2. The V gene's germline CDR1 is SGHNT and CDR2 YYREEE (reference sequence). V dropped 4 bases and J dropped 2; count of bases not matched to a gene: 5. The CDR3 spans 17 residues. The CDR3 region is CASSLRLAGGAYNEQFF. For the CDR3, the DNA is TGTGCCAGCAGCCTACGACTAGCGGGAGGGGCCTACAATGAGCAGTTCTTC.

The chain has TRBV7-3 and TRBJ2-3, with 8 bases aligning to TRBD1. The germline V gene has CDR1 SGHTA and CDR2 FQGTGA. The CDR3 contains 14 residues. V lost 5 bases and J lost 4; bases outside the gene matches: 5. Here the CDR3 reads CASSPDRGPDTQYF. The CDR3 DNA reads TGTGCCAGCAGCCCAGACAGGGGCCCAGATACGCAGTATTTT.

This clone appeared once. The chain carries TRBV27 and TRBJ1-2, with 10 bases matching TRBD1. V was pared by 7 bases and J by 2 bases, with 16 bases of the junction left unmatched. Germline V gene data show CDR1 as MNHEY and CDR2 as SMNVEV (reference sequence). The CDR3 sequence is 18 residues long. The CDR3 DNA sequence: TGTGCCAGCACTGTAAGGTCTGGTCCGGGACAGGGGAACTATGGCTACACCTTC. Its protein is CASTVRSGPGQGNYGYTF.

The V and J genes are TRBV6-1 and TRBJ1-3; D is undetermined. The CDR3 sequence is 12 residues long. Trimming shortened V by 6 bases and J by 4 bases, and 7 bases separated the two germline ends. Germline V gene data show CDR1 as MNHNS and CDR2 as SASEGT. CDR3 nucleotides: TGTGCCAGCAGCGGGGAAGGAAACACCATATATTTT. Translating gives CASSGEGNTIYF.

V usage is TRBV29-1 and J usage is TRBJ2-5; 7 positions agree with TRBD1. In germline, CDR1 is SQVTM, CDR2 ANQGSEA. V was pared by 6 bases and J by 0 bases, with 4 bases of the junction left unmatched. The CDR3 sequence is 13 residues long. The CDR3 region is CSVKDRDQETQYF. The CDR3 nucleotides are TGCAGCGTGAAAGACAGGGACCAAGAGACCCAGTACTTC.

This rearrangement joins TRBV11-3 to TRBJ1-1, with D possibly TRBD1 on 6 matching bases. Germline V lookup: CDR1 SGHNT, CDR2 YENEEA. CDR3 length: 16 amino acids. Trimming cost V 2 bases and J 1 base, with 14 bases left between them. The chain's CDR3 is CASSLRAGQQNTEAFF. CDR3 bases: TGTGCCAGCAGCTTAAGGGCAGGACAGCAGAACACTGAAGCTTTCTTT.

The chain employs TRBV7-2 and TRBJ2-3; 8 bases match TRBD2. The CDR3 length is 16 residues. Germline V gene data show CDR1 as SGHTA and CDR2 as FQGNSA. With V trimmed by 5 bases and J by 5 bases, 12 bases remained unmatched. The CDR3 spells CASSPKRGLGRDTQYF. The DNA of the CDR3 is TGTGCCAGCAGCCCAAAGCGGGGACTAGGGAGAGATACGCAGTATTTT.

The chain combines TRBV6-1 with TRBJ2-7, with 7 bases fitting TRBD2. The V gene's germline CDR1 is MNHNS and CDR2 SASEGT. The CDR3 covers 14 residues. J was trimmed by 4 bases and V by 7 bases; bases with no gene match: 10. CDR3 sequence: CASTPRWREYEQYF. The CDR3 DNA is TGTGCCAGCACCCCTCGGTGGCGGGAGTACGAGCAGTACTTC.

The chain has TRBV6-1 and TRBJ1-5; D is unclear. V was trimmed by 1 base and J by 6 bases, leaving 7 bases between them. Germline CDR1 is MNHNS and CDR2 is SASEGT. The CDR3 covers 13 residues. The CDR3 nucleotides are TGTGCCAGCAGTGAAGAGCGGGGTCAGCCCCAGCATTTT. It is translated as CASSEERGQPQHF.

The CDR3: CASNPGLGRNEQFF. CDR3 DNA sequence: TGTGCCAGTAATCCGGGACTAGGTCGCAATGAGCAGTTCTTC. The V call is TRBV19, the J call TRBJ2-1; 8 nucleotides line up with TRBD2. Trimming cost V 7 bases and J 6 bases; bases outside gene matches: 8. Germline V gives CDR1 LNHDA, CDR2 SQIVND (reference sequence). This CDR3 has 14 residues.

The V call is TRBV5-8, the J call TRBJ2-1; 13 positions match TRBD2. This CDR3 is 18 amino acids long. Trimming cost V 3 bases and J 7 bases; bases outside gene matches: 13. Germline lookup yields CDR1 SGHTS and CDR2 YDEGEE. CDR3 nucleotide sequence: TGTGCCAGCAGCTCCTTCCCCACTAGCGGGAGGGCCGGGAATGAGCAGTTCTTC. As protein: CASSSFPTSGRAGNEQFF.

V and J are TRBV27 and TRBJ1-2; maybe TRBD1 (6 bases). The CDR3 has 14 residues. V gave up 4 bases and J gave up 4 bases, with 13 bases separating them. CDR1 MNHEY and CDR2 SMNVEV come from the germline V gene (reference sequence). This CDR3 reads CASSSYGQIYGYTF. As DNA, the CDR3 is TGTGCCAGCAGTTCCTACGGACAGATCTATGGCTACACCTTC.

The chain couples TRBV5-4 to TRBJ2-7, with no clear D. Germline CDR1 is SGHNT and CDR2 is YYREEE (reference sequence). V dropped 4 bases and J dropped 1 base, with 12 bases sitting between them. This CDR3 has 14 amino acids. CDR3 bases: TGTGCCAGCAGCCCTAGTGCGGATTCCTACGAGCAGTACTTC. As protein: CASSPSADSYEQYF.

Comments on this clone: A far larger clone is one base from this, pointing to a likely read error. V and J are TRBV9 and TRBJ2-7; D is ambiguous. This CDR3 has 13 residues. Germline V gene lookup returns CDR1 SGDLS and CDR2 YYNGEE. CDR3 coding DNA: TGTGCCAGCAGCCTCGGGCCATCCCACGAGCGGTACTTC. Translated, it gives CASSLGPSHERYF.

This chain uses TRBV4-1 with TRBJ1-6, with D unresolved. This CDR3 comprises 14 residues. Trimming shortened V by 1 base and J by 9 bases, and 10 bases separated the two germline ends. Germline V lookup: CDR1 MGHRA, CDR2 YSYEKL. The DNA for the CDR3 is TGCGCCAGCAGCCAAGTAGGGTTAGCTTCACCCCTCCACTTT. Residues: CASSQVGLASPLHF.

In this sample, this clone turned up a few times. The gene calls are TRBV5-6 and TRBJ2-1; D is uncertain. The CDR3 covers 13 residues. The germline gives CDR1 SGHDT, CDR2 YYEEEE. The V and J ends lost 4 bases and 10 bases respectively, with 15 bases between them. CDR3 sequence reads: CASSDGPPEEQFF. Here the CDR3 DNA reads TGTGCCAGCAGCGACGGGCCTCCGGAAGAGCAGTTCTTC.

The J gene is TRBJ2-7, the V gene TRBV7-8; TRBD2 agrees at 7 bases. V shed 5 bases and J 4 bases; nucleotides not matched to a gene: 14. CDR1 and CDR2 from the germline V gene are SGHVS and FQNEAQ. The CDR3 is 16 amino acids. CDR3 sequence reads: CASSPRAGLGGYEQYF. CDR3 in DNA: TGTGCCAGCAGCCCCCGCGCGGGGTTGGGAGGGTACGAGCAGTACTTC.

This clone is judged medium-sized. The CDR3 DNA reads TGTGCCAGCAGCCGAGGGTTAGGGACGCAATCCTACGAGCAGTACTTC. This codes for CASSRGLGTQSYEQYF. J is TRBJ2-7 and V is TRBV5-6; D tentatively fits TRBD1 or TRBD2 (5 bases each). V shed 4 bases and J shed 1 base, with 18 bases lying between them. Germline loops: CDR1 SGHDT, CDR2 YYEEEE. This CDR3 has 16 residues.

In its sample, this clone was seen once. This chain joins TRBV13 and TRBJ2-7; 9 bases are a match to TRBD1. The CDR3 runs 14 residues. J was trimmed by 7 bases and V by 3 bases; bases with no gene match: 7. Germline lookup yields CDR1 PRHDT and CDR2 FYEKMQ (reference sequence). In nucleotides, the CDR3 is TGTGCCAGCAGCTTTGATACAGGGGGCTTAGAGCAGTACTTC. This translates into CASSFDTGGLEQYF.